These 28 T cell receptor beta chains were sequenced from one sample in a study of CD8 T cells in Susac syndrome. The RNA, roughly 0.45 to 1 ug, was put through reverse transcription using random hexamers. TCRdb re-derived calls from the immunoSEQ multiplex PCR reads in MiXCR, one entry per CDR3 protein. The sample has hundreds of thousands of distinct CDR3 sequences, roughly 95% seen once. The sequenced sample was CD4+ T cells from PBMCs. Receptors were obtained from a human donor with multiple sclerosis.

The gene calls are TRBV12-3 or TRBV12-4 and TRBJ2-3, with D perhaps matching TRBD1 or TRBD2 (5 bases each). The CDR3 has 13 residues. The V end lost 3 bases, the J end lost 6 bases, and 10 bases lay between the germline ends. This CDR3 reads CASSFGGSDTQYF. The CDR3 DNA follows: TGTGCCAGCAGTTTTGGGGGTTCGGATACGCAGTATTTT.

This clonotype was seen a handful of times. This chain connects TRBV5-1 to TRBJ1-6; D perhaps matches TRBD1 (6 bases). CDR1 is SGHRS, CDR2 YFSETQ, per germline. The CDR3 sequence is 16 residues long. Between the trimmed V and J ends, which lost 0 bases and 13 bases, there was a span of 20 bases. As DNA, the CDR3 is TGCGCCAGCAGCTTGGTTGGACAGTCAAATTTCTCCCCCCTCCACTTT. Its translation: CASSLVGQSNFSPLHF. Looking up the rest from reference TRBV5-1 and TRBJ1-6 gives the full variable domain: KAGVTQTPRYLIKTRGQQVTLSCSPISGHRSVSWYQQTPGQGLQFLFEYFSETQRNKGNFPGRFSGRQFSNSRSEMNVSTLELGDSALYLCASSLVGQSNFSPLHFGNGTRLTVT.

The CDR3 protein is CASSPASGGGYTEAFF. The CDR3 DNA is TGTGCCAGCTCCCCTGCCTCGGGGGGAGGGTACACTGAAGCTTTCTTT. The V call is TRBV18, the J call TRBJ1-1, with D possibly matching TRBD1 (5 bases). Looked up from germline, CDR1 is KGHSH and CDR2 is LQKENI. This CDR3 has 16 amino acids. V was cut by 6 bases and J by 3 bases, with 20 bases left in between.

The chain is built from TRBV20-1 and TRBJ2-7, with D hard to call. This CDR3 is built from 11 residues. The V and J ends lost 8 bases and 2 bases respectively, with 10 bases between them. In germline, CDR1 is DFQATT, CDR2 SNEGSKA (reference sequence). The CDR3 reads CSRWGTYEQYV. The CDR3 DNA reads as TGCAGTAGGTGGGGAACCTACGAGCAGTACGTC.

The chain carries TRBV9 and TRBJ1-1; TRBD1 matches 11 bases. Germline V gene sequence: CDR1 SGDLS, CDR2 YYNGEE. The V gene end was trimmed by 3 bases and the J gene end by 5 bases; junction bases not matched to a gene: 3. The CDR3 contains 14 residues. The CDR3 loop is CASSGTGGATEAFF. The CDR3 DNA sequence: TGTGCCAGCAGCGGGACAGGGGGCGCGACTGAAGCTTTCTTT.

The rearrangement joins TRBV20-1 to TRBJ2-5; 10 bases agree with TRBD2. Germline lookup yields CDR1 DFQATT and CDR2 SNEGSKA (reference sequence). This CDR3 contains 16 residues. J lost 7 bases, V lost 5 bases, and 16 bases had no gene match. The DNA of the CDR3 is TGCAGTGCTGAGGGCTCAACTAGCGGGAACGTTGGGACCCAGTACTTC. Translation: CSAEGSTSGNVGTQYF.

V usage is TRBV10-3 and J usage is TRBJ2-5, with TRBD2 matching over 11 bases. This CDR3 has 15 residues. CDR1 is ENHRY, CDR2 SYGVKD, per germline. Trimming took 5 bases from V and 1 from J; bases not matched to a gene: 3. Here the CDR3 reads CAISFSGGGQETQYF. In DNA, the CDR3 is TGTGCCATCAGTTTTAGCGGGGGGGGCCAAGAGACCCAGTACTTC.

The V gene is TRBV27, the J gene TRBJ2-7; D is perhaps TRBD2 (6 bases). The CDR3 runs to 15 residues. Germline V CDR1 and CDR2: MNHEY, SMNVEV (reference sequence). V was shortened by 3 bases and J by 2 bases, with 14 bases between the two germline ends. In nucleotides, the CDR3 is TGTGCCAGCAGTTTTGCCGAGTCGGGGGCCTACGAGCAGTACGTC. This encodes CASSFAESGAYEQYV.

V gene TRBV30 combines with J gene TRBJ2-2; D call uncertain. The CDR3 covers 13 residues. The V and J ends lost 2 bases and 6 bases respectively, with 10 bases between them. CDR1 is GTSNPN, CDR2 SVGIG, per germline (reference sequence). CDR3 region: CAWSPRVPGELFF. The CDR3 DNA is TGTGCCTGGAGTCCACGGGTCCCCGGGGAGCTGTTTTTT.

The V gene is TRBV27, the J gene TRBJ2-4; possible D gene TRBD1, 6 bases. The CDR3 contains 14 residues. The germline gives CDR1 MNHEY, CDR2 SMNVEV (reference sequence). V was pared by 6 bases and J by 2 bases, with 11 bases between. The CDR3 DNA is TGTGCCAGCAGACCTACAGGGTCCAAAAACATTCAGTACTTC. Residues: CASRPTGSKNIQYF.

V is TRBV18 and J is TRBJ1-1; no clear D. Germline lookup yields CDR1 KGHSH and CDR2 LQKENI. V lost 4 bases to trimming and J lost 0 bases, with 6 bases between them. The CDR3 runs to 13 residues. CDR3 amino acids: CASSQQLNTEAFF. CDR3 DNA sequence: TGTGCCAGCTCACAACAGTTGAACACTGAAGCTTTCTTT.

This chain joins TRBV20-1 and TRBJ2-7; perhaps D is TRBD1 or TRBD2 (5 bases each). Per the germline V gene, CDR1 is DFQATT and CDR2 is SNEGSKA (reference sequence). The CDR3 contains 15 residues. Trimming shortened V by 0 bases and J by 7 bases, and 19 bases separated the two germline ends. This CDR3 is CSARDPGTGRREQYF. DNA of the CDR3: TGCAGTGCTAGAGATCCGGGGACGGGTCGGAGGGAGCAGTACTTC.

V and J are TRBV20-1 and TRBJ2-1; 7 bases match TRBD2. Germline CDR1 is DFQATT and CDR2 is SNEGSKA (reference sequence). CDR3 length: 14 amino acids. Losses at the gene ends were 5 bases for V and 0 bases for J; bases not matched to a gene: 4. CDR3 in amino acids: CSAWSGNSYNEQFF. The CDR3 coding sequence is TGCAGTGCTTGGAGCGGGAACTCCTACAATGAGCAGTTCTTC.

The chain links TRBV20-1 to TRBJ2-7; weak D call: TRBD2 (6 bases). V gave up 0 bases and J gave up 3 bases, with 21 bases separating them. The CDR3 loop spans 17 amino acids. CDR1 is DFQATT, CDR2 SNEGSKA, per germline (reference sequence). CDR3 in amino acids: CSARDLFGDGSIYEQYF. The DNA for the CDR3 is TGCAGTGCTAGAGATCTCTTTGGGGACGGGAGCATCTACGAGCAGTACTTC.

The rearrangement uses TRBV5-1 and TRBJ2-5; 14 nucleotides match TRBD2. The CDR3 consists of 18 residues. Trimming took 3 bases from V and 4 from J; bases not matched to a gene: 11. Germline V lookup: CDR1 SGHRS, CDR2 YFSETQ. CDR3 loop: CASSSLPGLAGGGETQYF. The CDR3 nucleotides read TGCGCCAGCAGCTCATTACCTGGACTAGCGGGAGGAGGAGAGACCCAGTACTTC.

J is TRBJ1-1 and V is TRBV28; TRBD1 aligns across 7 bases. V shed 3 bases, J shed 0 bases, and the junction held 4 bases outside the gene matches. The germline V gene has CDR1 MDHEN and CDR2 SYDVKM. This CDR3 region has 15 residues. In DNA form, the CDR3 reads TGTGCCAGCAGTTTTGGAGGGGGCGTGAACACTGAAGCTTTCTTT. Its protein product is CASSFGGGVNTEAFF. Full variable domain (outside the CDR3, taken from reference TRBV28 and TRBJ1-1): DVKVTQSSRYLVKRTGEKVFLECVQDMDHENMFWYRQDPGLGLRLIYFSYDVKMKEKGDIPEGYSVSREKKERFSLILESASTNQTSMYLCASSFGGGVNTEAFFGQGTRLTVV.

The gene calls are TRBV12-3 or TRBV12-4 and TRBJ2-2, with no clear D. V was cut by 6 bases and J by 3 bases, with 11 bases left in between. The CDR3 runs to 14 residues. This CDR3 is CASRQTRDTGELFF. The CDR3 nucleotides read TGTGCCAGCAGACAAACAAGGGACACCGGGGAGCTGTTTTTT.

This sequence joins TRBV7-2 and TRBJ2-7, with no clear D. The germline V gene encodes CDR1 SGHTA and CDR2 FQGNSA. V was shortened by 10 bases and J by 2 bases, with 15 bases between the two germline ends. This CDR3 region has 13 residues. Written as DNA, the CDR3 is TGTGCCACCGGATGGGGTGGGACCTACGAGCAGTACTTC. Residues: CATGWGGTYEQYF.

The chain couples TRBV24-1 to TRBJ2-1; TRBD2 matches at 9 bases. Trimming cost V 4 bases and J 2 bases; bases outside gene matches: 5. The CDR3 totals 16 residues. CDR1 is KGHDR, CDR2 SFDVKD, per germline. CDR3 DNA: TGTGCCACCAGTGACCCTAGCGGGACAGCCTACAATGAGCAGTTCTTC. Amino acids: CATSDPSGTAYNEQFF.

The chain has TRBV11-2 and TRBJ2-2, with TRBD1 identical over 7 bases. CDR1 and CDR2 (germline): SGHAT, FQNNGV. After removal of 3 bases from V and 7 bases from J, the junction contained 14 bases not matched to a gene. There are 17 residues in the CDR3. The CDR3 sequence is CASSFPSQGRSSGELFF. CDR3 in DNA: TGTGCCAGCAGCTTCCCCTCACAGGGGCGAAGCAGCGGGGAGCTGTTTTTT.

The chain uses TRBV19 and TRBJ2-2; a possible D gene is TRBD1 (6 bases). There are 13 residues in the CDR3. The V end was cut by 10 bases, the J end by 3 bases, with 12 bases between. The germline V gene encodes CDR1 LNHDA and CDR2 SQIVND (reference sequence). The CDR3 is CATIQGYTGELFF. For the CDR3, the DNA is TGTGCCACCATTCAGGGGTACACCGGGGAGCTGTTTTTT.

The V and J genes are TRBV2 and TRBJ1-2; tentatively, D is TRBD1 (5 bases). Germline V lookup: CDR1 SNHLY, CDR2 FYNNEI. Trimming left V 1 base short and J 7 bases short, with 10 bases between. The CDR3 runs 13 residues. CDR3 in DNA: TGTGCCAGCAGTGAAGGGAGGGGAGGTGGCTACACCTTC. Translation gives CASSEGRGGGYTF.

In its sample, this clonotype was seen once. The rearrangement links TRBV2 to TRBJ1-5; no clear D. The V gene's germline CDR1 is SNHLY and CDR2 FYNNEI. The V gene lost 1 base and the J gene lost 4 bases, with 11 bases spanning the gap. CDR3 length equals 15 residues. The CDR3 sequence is CASSEEVAGNQPQHF. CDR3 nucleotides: TGTGCCAGCAGTGAAGAGGTGGCGGGAAATCAGCCCCAGCATTTT.

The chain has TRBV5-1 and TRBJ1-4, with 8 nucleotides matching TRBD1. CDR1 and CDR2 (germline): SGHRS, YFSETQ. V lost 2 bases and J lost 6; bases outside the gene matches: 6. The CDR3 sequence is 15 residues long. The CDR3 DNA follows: TGCGCCAGCAGCTTAGGACAGGGACCTCATGAAAAACTGTTTTTT. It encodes CASSLGQGPHEKLFF.

The CDR3 coding sequence is TGTGCCAGCAGCTCCGGGACAGGGTCCTTAAAAACCCCATTCCTGAGCTCCTACAATGAGCAGTTCTTC. Protein: CASSSGTGSLKTPFLSSYNEQFF. The chain is built from TRBV5-6 and TRBJ2-1, with 9 bases lining up with TRBD1. The CDR3 is 23 amino acids. After removal of 3 bases from V and 0 bases from J, the junction contained 25 bases not matched to a gene. The germline V gene has CDR1 SGHDT and CDR2 YYEEEE.

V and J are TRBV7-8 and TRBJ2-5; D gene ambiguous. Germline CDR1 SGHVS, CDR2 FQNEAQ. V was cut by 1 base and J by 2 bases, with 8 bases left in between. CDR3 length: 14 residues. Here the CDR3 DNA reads TGTGCCAGCAGCTTAGGGGCAAGACAAGAGACCCAGTACTTC. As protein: CASSLGARQETQYF. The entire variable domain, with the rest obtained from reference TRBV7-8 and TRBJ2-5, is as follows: GAGVSQSPRYKVAKRGQDVALRCDPISGHVSLFWYQQALGQGPEFLTYFQNEAQLDKSGLPSDRFFAERPEGSVSTLKIQRTQQEDSAVYLCASSLGARQETQYFGPGTRLLVL.

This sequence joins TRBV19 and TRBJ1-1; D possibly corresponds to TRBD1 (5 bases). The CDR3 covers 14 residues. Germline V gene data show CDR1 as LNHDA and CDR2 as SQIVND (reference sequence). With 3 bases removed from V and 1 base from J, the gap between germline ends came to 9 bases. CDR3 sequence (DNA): TGTGCCAGTAGTATGACAGACAGGAACACTGAAGCTTTCTTT. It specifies CASSMTDRNTEAFF.

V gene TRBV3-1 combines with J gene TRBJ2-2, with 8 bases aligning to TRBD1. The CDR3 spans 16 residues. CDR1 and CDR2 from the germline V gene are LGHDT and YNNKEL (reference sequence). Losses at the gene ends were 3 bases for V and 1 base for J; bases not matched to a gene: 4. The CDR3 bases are TGTGCCAGCAGCCACCACGACAGGGGGAACACCGGGGAGCTGTTTTTT. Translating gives CASSHHDRGNTGELFF.